This TCR beta chain was captured in a study of T-cell memory formation after mild COVID-19. Study results and caveats: The main location of contracting CD4+ clones was CM and EM, and that of contracting CD8+ clones was EMRA.

Points on this clonotype: The antigen remains undetermined.

Trimming removed 9 bases from V and 6 bases from J, with 9 bases in between. In germline, CDR1 is MNHEY, CDR2 SVGEGT. The CDR3 length is 11 residues. A 5'RACE reaction primed in the constant segment made cDNA libraries of TCR alpha and TCR beta, and these carried sample barcodes and UMIs. TCRdb reprocessed the 5' RACE reads with MiXCR, giving one entry per CDR3 protein. This table has under 450,000 distinct CDR3 sequences, 13% to 15% appearing once. This receptor was obtained from a man aged 18 to 30 who had mild COVID-19 (a few samples of this study predate the infection). Cell type and time point are not known. V is TRBV6-2 or TRBV6-3 and J is TRBJ2-1, with unresolved D. The sequencing input was PBMCs or a T cell subset sorted from them (not recorded which). The CDR3 DNA is TGTGCCAGTTCTCAGGCCAATGAGCAGTTCTTC. Amino acids: CASSQANEQFF.